This T cell receptor (beta chain) stems from a study of T cells in tumors and immune-related adverse events. J lost 2 bases, V lost 3 bases, and 4 bases had no gene match. This CDR3 is built from 15 residues. Germline assignment: CDR1 MNHNS and CDR2 SASEGT. Profiled with immunoSEQ multiplex PCR; TCRdb holds only in-frame clones, not every one. This table has about 11,000 clones, around 93% appearing once. The chain links TRBV6-1 to TRBJ1-2, with 9 nucleotides matching TRBD1. The receptor was derived from a female donor with metastatic renal cell carcinoma. The sequencing here drew on lymph node tissue, taken from a patient treated with anti-PD-1 therapy. CDR3 bases: TGTGCCAGCAGTGAGCTTGGGACAGGGAACTATGGCTACACCTTC. This sequence encodes CASSELGTGNYGYTF.